This record concerns one T cell receptor (beta chain) sequence. What it binds is unknown. Assay: immunoSEQ multiplex PCR; the TCRdb copy retains only in-frame clones and omits some. The table shows about 5,000 clones, with 55% to 80% occurring only once. The data derive from a study of CD8 T cell repertoires and HIV-1 epitope variants. The CDR3 is 15 residues long. The V gene lost 3 bases and the J gene lost 10 bases, with 16 bases spanning the gap. Germline CDR1 reads MNHEY; CDR2 reads SMNVEV (reference sequence). This chain joins TRBV27 and TRBJ1-6; D is perhaps TRBD1 (5 bases). The source is a male donor with HIV. Sequencing was performed on cultured CD8+ T cells derived from PBMCs. As DNA, the CDR3 is TGTGCCAGCAGTTTCTGGGCCGCGCGGGGCTCACCCCTCCACTTT. This sequence encodes CASSFWAARGSPLHF.